This TCR beta chain derives from a study of T cell responses to AZD1222 COVID-19 vaccine. Overall study results and limits: Of the AZD1222 recipients, only 6 or 7 were seropositive at baseline. White British ancestry dominated among donors, who included more females, and clonal diversity was possibly underestimated.

This clone was seen just once. Antigen: not known. Per the germline V gene, CDR1 is SGHVS and CDR2 is FQNEAQ. V lost 1 base and J lost 3; bases outside the gene matches: 4. The CDR3 has 15 residues. Repertoires were generated with immunoSEQ multiplex PCR, while TCRdb's copy carries only in-frame clones and drops some. The data show 200,000 or so clones, around 93% seen once. The rearrangement uses TRBV7-8 and TRBJ2-7, with 9 bases lining up with TRBD2. This specimen consisted of peripheral blood, obtained on day 0 of AZD1222 vaccination. This TCR was recovered from an adult in good health. The CDR3 DNA sequence: TGTGCCAGCAGCTTAGATAGCGGGAGTCACTACGAGCAGTACTTC. It yields the protein CASSLDSGSHYEQYF.